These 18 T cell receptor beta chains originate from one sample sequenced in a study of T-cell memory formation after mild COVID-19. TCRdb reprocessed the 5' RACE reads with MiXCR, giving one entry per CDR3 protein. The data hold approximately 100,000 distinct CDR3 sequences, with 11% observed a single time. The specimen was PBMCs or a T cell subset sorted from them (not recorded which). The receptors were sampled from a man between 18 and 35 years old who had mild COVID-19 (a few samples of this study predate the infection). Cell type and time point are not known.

In DNA, the CDR3 is TGTGCCAGCAGCTTAACAGGTTCTGGGAACACTGAAGCTTTCTTT. Protein: CASSLTGSGNTEAFF. The V call is TRBV7-3, the J call TRBJ1-1; D not resolved. Trimming pared 0 bases from V and 1 base from J, leaving 9 bases between. The CDR3 spans 15 residues. Germline CDR1 SGHTA, CDR2 FQGTGA.

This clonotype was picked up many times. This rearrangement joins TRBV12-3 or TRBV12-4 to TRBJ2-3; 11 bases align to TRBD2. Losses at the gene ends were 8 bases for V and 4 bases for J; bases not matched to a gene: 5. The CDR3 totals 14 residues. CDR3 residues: CASLGTSGPDTQYF. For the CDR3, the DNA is TGTGCCAGCCTGGGGACTAGCGGCCCAGATACGCAGTATTTT.

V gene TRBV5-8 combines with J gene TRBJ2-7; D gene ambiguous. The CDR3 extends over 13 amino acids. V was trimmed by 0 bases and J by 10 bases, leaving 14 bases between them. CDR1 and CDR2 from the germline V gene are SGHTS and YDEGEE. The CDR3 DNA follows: TGTGCCAGCAGCTTGGCTGCACGGGCAAGCCAGTACTTC. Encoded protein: CASSLAARASQYF.

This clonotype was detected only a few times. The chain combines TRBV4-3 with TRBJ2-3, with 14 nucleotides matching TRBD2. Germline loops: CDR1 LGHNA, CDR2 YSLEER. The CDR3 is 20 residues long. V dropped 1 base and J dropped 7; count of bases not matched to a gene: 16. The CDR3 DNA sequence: TGCGCCAGCAGCCAAGCGGGACTAGCGGGGGTCTACTCACTAACAAATACGCAGTATTTT. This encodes CASSQAGLAGVYSLTNTQYF.

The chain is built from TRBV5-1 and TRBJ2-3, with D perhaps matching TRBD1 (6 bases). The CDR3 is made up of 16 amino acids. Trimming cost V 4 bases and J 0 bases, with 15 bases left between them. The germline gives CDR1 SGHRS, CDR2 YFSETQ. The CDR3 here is CASSQPGHPSTDTQYF. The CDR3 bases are TGCGCCAGCAGCCAGCCGGGACATCCTAGCACAGATACGCAGTATTTT.

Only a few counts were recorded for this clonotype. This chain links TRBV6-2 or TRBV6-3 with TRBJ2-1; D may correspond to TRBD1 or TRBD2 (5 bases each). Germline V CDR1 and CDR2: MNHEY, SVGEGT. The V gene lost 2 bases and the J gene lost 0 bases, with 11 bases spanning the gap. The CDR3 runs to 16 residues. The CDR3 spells CASSYQLGVSYNEQFF. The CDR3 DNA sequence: TGTGCCAGCAGTTACCAGTTGGGGGTCTCCTACAATGAGCAGTTCTTC.

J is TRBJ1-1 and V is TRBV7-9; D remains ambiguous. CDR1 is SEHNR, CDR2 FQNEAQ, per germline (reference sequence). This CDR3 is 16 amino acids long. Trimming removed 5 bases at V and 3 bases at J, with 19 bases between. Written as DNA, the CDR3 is TGTGCCAGCAGCGCCGTGCGAGGGCTGGCGGACACTGAAGCTTTCTTT. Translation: CASSAVRGLADTEAFF.

CDR3 DNA: TGTGCCAGCAGCTTGAGATATGGCTACACCTTC. Translating it yields CASSLRYGYTF. V gene TRBV7-2 combines with J gene TRBJ1-2; no reliable D call. Trimming removed 3 bases at V and 5 bases at J, with 4 bases between. There are 11 residues in the CDR3. In germline, CDR1 is SGHTA, CDR2 FQGNSA. The entire variable domain, with the rest obtained from reference TRBV7-2 and TRBJ1-2, is as follows: GAGVSQSPSNKVTEKGKDVELRCDPISGHTALYWYRQSLGQGLEFLIYFQGNSAPDKSGLPSDRFSAERTGGSVSTLTIQRTQQEDSAVYLCASSLRYGYTFGSGTRLTVV.

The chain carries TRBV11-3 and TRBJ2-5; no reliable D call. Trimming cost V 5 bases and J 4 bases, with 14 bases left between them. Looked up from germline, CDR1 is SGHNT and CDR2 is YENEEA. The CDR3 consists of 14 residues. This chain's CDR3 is CASSPGWDGETQYF. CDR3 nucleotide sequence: TGTGCCAGCAGCCCCGGTTGGGATGGAGAGACCCAGTACTTC.

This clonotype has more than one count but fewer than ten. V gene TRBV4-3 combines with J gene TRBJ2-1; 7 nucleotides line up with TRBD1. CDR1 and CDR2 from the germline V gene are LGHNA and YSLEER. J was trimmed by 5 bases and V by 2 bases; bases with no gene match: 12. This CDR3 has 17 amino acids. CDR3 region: CASSQSPRGQGDNEQFF. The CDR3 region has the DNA TGCGCCAGCAGCCAAAGCCCTCGGGGTCAGGGGGACAATGAGCAGTTCTTC.

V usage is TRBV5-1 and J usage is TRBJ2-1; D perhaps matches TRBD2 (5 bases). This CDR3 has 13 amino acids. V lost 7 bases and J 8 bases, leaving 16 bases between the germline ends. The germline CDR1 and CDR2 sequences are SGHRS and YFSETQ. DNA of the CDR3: TGCGCCAGCGCGTTCGGGGTCGGGGATGAGCAGTTCTTC. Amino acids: CASAFGVGDEQFF.

CDR3 sequence: CSAAGTGSSYEQYF. CDR3 bases: TGCAGTGCGGCCGGGACAGGAAGCTCCTACGAGCAGTACTTC. This chain uses TRBV20-1 with TRBJ2-7, with 8 bases lining up with TRBD1. The CDR3 runs 14 residues. Germline trimming cut 6 bases from V and 0 bases from J; bases unmatched to any gene: 7. The V gene's germline CDR1 is DFQATT and CDR2 SNEGSKA (reference sequence).

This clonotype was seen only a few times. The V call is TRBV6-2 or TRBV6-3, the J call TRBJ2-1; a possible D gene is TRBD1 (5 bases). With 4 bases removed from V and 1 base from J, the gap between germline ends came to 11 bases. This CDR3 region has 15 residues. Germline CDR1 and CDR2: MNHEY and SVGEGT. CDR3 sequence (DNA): TGTGCCAGCAGTTTCAGGGAAGTTTCCTACAATGAGCAGTTCTTC. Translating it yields CASSFREVSYNEQFF.

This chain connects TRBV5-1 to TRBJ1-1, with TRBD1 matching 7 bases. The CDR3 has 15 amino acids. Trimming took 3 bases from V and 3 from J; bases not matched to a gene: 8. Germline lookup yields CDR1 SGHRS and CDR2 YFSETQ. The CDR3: CASSSTGRGDTEAFF. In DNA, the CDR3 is TGCGCCAGCAGCTCGACAGGGAGAGGGGACACTGAAGCTTTCTTT.

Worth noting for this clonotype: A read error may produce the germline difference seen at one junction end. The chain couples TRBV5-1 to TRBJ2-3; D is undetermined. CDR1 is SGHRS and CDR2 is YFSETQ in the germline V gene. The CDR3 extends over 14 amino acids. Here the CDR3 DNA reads TGCGCCAGCAGCCCAGGTGGAGATGGAGAGACCCAGTACTTT. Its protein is CASSPGGDGETQYF.

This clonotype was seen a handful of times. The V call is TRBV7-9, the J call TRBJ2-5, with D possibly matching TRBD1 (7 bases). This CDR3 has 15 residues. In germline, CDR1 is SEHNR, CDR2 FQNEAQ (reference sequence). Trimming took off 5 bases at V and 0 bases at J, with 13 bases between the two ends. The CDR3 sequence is CASSPQGGDQETQYF. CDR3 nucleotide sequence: TGTGCCAGCAGCCCCCAGGGGGGAGACCAAGAGACCCAGTACTTC.

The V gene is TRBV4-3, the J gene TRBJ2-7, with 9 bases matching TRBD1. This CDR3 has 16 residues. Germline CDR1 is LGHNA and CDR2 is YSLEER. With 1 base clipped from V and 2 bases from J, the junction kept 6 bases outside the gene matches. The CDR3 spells CASSQGVGTGPYEQYF. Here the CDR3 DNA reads TGCGCCAGCAGCCAAGGGGTCGGGACAGGGCCCTACGAGCAGTACTTC.

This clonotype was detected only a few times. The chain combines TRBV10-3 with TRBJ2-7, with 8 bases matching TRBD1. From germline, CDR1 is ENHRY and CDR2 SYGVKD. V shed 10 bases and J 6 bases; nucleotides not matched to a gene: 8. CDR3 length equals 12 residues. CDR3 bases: TGTGCCACTGGACAGGGAGGTATCGAGCAGTACTTC. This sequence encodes CATGQGGIEQYF.